A single sample is the source of the 8 T cell receptor beta chains below, sequenced in a study of cytomegalovirus exposure and HLA in healthy donors. The PCR used 60 Vbeta and 13 Jbeta primers. Only in-frame clones appear in the TCRdb table, and some are missing; sequencing was by immunoSEQ multiplex PCR. Of fewer than 350,000 clones listed, roughly 90% are singletons. Sequenced: PBMCs. The receptors derive from a woman younger than 30 in good health and CMV-seronegative.

The rearrangement joins TRBV5-6 to TRBJ2-2, with 7 bases lining up with TRBD2. CDR1 is SGHDT, CDR2 YYEEEE, per germline. After removal of 7 bases from V and 1 base from J, the junction contained 7 bases not matched to a gene. CDR3 size: 15 residues. The CDR3 spells CASGQREENTGELFF. DNA of the CDR3: TGTGCCAGCGGCCAACGGGAGGAGAACACCGGGGAGCTGTTTTTT.

This clone was detected only once. J is TRBJ1-2 and V is TRBV29-1; D call uncertain. Per the germline V gene, CDR1 is SQVTM and CDR2 is ANQGSEA. The V end lost 5 bases, the J end lost 0 bases, and 10 bases lay between the germline ends. The length of the CDR3 is 13 residues. CDR3 region: CSVSAGANYGYTF. The CDR3 DNA reads as TGCAGCGTTTCGGCCGGGGCTAACTATGGCTACACCTTC.

This chain uses TRBV25-1 with TRBJ1-1; 7 bases fit TRBD1. Germline assignment: CDR1 MGHDK and CDR2 SYGVNS. The CDR3 extends over 12 amino acids. J was trimmed by 8 bases and V by 5 bases; bases with no gene match: 5. The CDR3 is CASSSGGTEAFF. Here the CDR3 DNA reads TGTGCCAGCAGTTCAGGGGGTACCGAAGCTTTCTTT.

In DNA, the CDR3 is TGTGCCAGCAGTCAACCGGGACAGACCTACGAGCAGTACTTC. It codes for CASSQPGQTYEQYF. The J gene is TRBJ2-5, the V gene TRBV7-9, with TRBD1 identical over 7 bases. The J call is doubtful: the DNA matches TRBJ2-7 better. The germline CDR1 and CDR2 sequences are SEHNR and FQNEAQ (reference sequence). The CDR3 consists of 14 residues.

The chain employs TRBV5-1 and TRBJ2-5; D is unclear. The V and J ends lost 4 bases and 1 base respectively, with 5 bases between them. The length of the CDR3 is 12 residues. The germline CDR1 and CDR2 sequences are SGHRS and YFSETQ. CDR3 nucleotide sequence: TGCGCCAGCAGCCCGTCCCAAGAGACCCAGTACTTC. This translates into CASSPSQETQYF.

V and J are TRBV15 and TRBJ1-3; D is ambiguous. Between the trimmed V and J ends, which lost 0 bases and 0 bases, there was a span of 9 bases. This CDR3 is 16 amino acids long. The germline V gene has CDR1 LNHNV and CDR2 YYDKDF (reference sequence). The CDR3 DNA follows: TGTGCCACCAGCAGAGATCGCGGAGTCTCTGGAAACACCATATATTTT. Residues: CATSRDRGVSGNTIYF.

The chain couples TRBV5-1 to TRBJ2-7, with D perhaps TRBD2 (7 bases). V was shortened by 0 bases and J by 4 bases, with 11 bases between the two germline ends. Germline values: CDR1 SGHRS, CDR2 YFSETQ. There are 14 residues in the CDR3. The CDR3 DNA reads as TGCGCCAGCAGCTTGGACGGGGGGCCGTACGAGCAGTACTTC. Its protein is CASSLDGGPYEQYF.

V gene TRBV4-1 combines with J gene TRBJ2-5, with D possibly TRBD2 on 7 matching bases. The germline V gene has CDR1 MGHRA and CDR2 YSYEKL. V lost 5 bases and J 2 bases, leaving 21 bases between the germline ends. The CDR3 contains 17 residues. CDR3 nucleotide sequence: TGCGCCAGCAGCGCAAGTGGCGGGGGCCTATTTCAAGAGACCCAGTACTTC. Residues: CASSASGGGLFQETQYF.